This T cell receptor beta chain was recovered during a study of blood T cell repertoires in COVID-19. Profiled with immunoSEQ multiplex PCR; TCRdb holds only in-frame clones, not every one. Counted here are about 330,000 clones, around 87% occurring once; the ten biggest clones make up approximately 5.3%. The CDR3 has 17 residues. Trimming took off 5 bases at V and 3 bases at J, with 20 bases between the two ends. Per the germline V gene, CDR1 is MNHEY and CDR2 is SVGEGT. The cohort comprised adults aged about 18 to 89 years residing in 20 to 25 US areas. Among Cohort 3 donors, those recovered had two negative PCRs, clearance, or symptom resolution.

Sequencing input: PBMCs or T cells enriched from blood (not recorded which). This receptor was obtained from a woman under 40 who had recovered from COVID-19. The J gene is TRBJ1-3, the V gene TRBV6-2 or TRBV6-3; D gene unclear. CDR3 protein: CASSLGGRRLGGNTIYF. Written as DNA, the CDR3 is TGTGCCAGCAGTCTCGGCGGCCGGAGGCTCGGTGGAAACACCATATATTTT.